This T cell receptor (beta chain) was obtained from a study of human T cells and chemical hapten exposure. There are a few counts of this clonotype. The CDR3 is made up of 14 amino acids. V was pared by 5 bases and J by 3 bases, with 4 bases of the junction left unmatched. Looked up from germline, CDR1 is SQVTM and CDR2 is ANQGSEA. The time point was: healthy volunteer bleed at 6 weeks. It was from unfractionated whole blood that total RNA was extracted. MiXCR, applied by TCRdb to the RACE reads, yields one record per CDR3 protein. The data hold fewer than 50,000 distinct CDR3 sequences, with around 3.6% observed a single time.

The sample was whole blood. The sequence was obtained from a human donor in good health. Some clones in this sample may be carry-over from other donors' samples. This chain joins TRBV29-1 and TRBJ1-1; TRBD1 agrees at 12 bases. The CDR3, as DNA: TGCAGCGTTCCGGGACAGGGGGCCTACACTGAAGCTTTCTTT. Its translation: CSVPGQGAYTEAFF.